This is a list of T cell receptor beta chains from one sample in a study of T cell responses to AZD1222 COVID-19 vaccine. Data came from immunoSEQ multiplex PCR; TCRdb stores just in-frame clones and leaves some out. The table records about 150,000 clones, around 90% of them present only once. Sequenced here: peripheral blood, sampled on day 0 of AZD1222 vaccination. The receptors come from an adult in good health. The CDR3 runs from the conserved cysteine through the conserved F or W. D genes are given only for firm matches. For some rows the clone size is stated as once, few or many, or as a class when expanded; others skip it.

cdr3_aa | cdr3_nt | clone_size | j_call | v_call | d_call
CASSPVRGWGRNEKLFF | TGTGCCAGCAGCCCCGTCAGGGGATGGGGTCGGAATGAAAAACTGTTTTTT | . | TRBJ1-4 | TRBV9 | .
CASSSPGRGVYEQYF | TGTGCCAGCAGCTCACCAGGCAGGGGCGTCTACGAGCAGTACTTC | . | TRBJ2-7 | TRBV7-2 | .
CASSLVRGRTEAFF | TGTGCCAGCAGCTTAGTGCGGGGGAGGACTGAAGCTTTCTTT | . | TRBJ1-1 | TRBV7-2 | .
CASSLSQTYGYTF | TGCGCCAGCAGCTTGTCCCAGACATATGGCTACACCTTC | . | TRBJ1-2 | TRBV5-1 | .
CASSPGLITDTQYF | TGTGCCAGCAGCCCGGGACTGATCACAGATACGCAGTATTTT | once | TRBJ2-3 | TRBV6-4 | .
CASSGQGSTNSPLHF | TGTGCCAGCAGCGGCCAGGGATCGACTAATTCACCCCTCCACTTT | . | TRBJ1-6 | TRBV21-1 | .
CASSSTTGGRNEKLFF | TGTGCCAGCAGCTCCACCACAGGGGGACGAAATGAAAAACTGTTTTTT | . | TRBJ1-4 | TRBV5-8 | TRBD1
CASSLSKGGVRGEAFF | TGTGCCAGCAGTTTATCGAAGGGAGGCGTAAGAGGTGAAGCTTTCTTT | . | TRBJ1-1 | TRBV27 | .
CASSPPGTSYEQYF | TGTGCCAGCAGCCCTCCCGGGACGTCATACGAGCAGTACTTC | . | TRBJ2-7 | TRBV7-9 | .
CASSLGVDTQYF | TGTGCCAGCAGCTTAGGGGTAGATACGCAGTATTTT | . | TRBJ2-3 | TRBV11-2 | .
CASSPPHGQGRSTDTQYF | TGTGCCAGCAGTCCTCCCCACGGACAGGGACGTAGCACAGATACGCAGTATTTT | once | TRBJ2-3 | TRBV6-6 | TRBD1
CASSPWTGSYEQYF | TGTGCCAGCAGCCCCTGGACAGGTTCCTACGAGCAGTACTTC | . | TRBJ2-7 | TRBV6-5 | TRBD1
CASSLDPRYHQPQHF | TGTGCCAGCAGCTTAGACCCCCGGTATCATCAGCCCCAGCATTTT | . | TRBJ1-5 | TRBV7-8 | .
CASSYRPASSYEQYF | TGTGCCAGCAGTTACAGGCCAGCGAGCTCCTACGAGCAGTACTTC | . | TRBJ2-7 | TRBV6-5 | .
CASSLGLSGKSYNEQFF | TGCGCCAGCAGCTTGGGTCTTAGCGGGAAATCCTACAATGAGCAGTTCTTC | . | TRBJ2-1 | TRBV5-1 | TRBD2
CASQKTGVDTGELFF | TGTGCCAGCCAAAAGACCGGGGTCGACACCGGGGAGCTGTTTTTT | . | TRBJ2-2 | TRBV7-3 | .
CASSHRRDSQETQYF | TGTGCCAGCAGCCATCGCCGGGACAGCCAAGAGACCCAGTACTTC | . | TRBJ2-5 | TRBV11-2 | TRBD1
CASSQGPMRRTNTGELFF | TGTGCCAGCAGCCAAGGGCCTATGAGGCGAACGAACACCGGGGAGCTGTTTTTT | . | TRBJ2-2 | TRBV14 | .
CASSYSTGFTEAFF | TGTGCCAGCAGTTACTCGACGGGGTTCACTGAAGCTTTCTTT | . | TRBJ1-1 | TRBV6-5 | .
CASSAGTYTDTQYF | TGTGCCAGCAGCGCCGGGACTTATACAGATACGCAGTATTTT | . | TRBJ2-3 | TRBV9 | .
CASRRGGFNEKLFF | TGTGCCAGCCGTCGGGGGGGTTTCAATGAAAAACTGTTTTTT | . | TRBJ1-4 | TRBV6-5 | .
CASSQEWRGGTDTQYF | TGTGCCAGCAGCCAAGAGTGGCGGGGGGGCACAGATACGCAGTATTTT | . | TRBJ2-3 | TRBV3-1/TRBV3-2 | TRBD2
CASTEGGLTDTQYF | TGTGCCAGCACCGAGGGGGGTCTCACAGATACGCAGTATTTT | . | TRBJ2-3 | TRBV2 | .
CASTTFSGNTIYF | TGTGCCAGCACTACCTTTTCTGGAAACACCATATATTTT | . | TRBJ1-3 | TRBV2 | .
CASSPQRGQDRSGYTF | TGTGCCAGCTCACCACAGCGGGGACAGGACCGTTCGGGCTACACCTTC | . | TRBJ1-2 | TRBV18 | TRBD1
CASSQEAQGIWGELFF | TGCGCCAGCAGCCAAGAGGCACAGGGTATCTGGGGGGAGCTGTTTTTT | . | TRBJ2-2 | TRBV4-1 | .
CASSTARGTEAFF | TGTGCCAGCAGTACTGCCCGCGGAACTGAAGCTTTCTTT | once | TRBJ1-1 | TRBV27 | .
CASSLSGENTEAFF | TGTGCCAGTAGTTTATCAGGGGAGAACACTGAAGCTTTCTTT | . | TRBJ1-1 | TRBV19 | .
CAGITGIEGYEQYF | TGTGCCGGAATAACAGGGATAGAGGGGTACGAGCAGTACTTC | . | TRBJ2-7 | TRBV19 | .
CASSRARVEYEQYF | TGTGCCAGCTCACGAGCCAGGGTGGAATACGAGCAGTACTTC | . | TRBJ2-7 | TRBV18 | .
CATSRDEAGYNEQFF | TGTGCCACCAGCAGAGATGAGGCCGGATACAATGAGCAGTTCTTC | . | TRBJ2-1 | TRBV15 | .
CASSLSGNTIYF | TGTGCCAGCAGCTTGTCGGGAAACACCATATATTTT | few | TRBJ1-3 | TRBV7-2 | .
CASSPKRSGGGKNIQYF | TGTGCCAGCAGCCCGAAACGTTCCGGGGGCGGCAAAAACATTCAGTACTTC | . | TRBJ2-4 | TRBV3-1/TRBV3-2 | .
CASSPFRDRGENTEAFF | TGTGCCAGCAGCCCCTTCCGGGACAGGGGGGAGAACACTGAAGCTTTCTTT | . | TRBJ1-1 | TRBV3-1/TRBV3-2 | TRBD1
CASSLREGYNGYTF | TGTGCCAGCAGTTTGAGGGAAGGATATAATGGCTACACCTTC | . | TRBJ1-2 | TRBV27 | .
CASSLSRGRYTF | TGTGCCAGCAGCTTGAGCAGGGGTCGCTACACCTTC | . | TRBJ1-2 | TRBV5-6 | .
CASSSEWGGAFF | TGTGCCAGCTCCTCCGAATGGGGGGGCGCTTTCTTT | . | TRBJ1-1 | TRBV18 | .
CASSLSPYSNYGYTF | TGTGCCAGCAGTTTATCGCCCTACTCTAACTATGGCTACACCTTC | . | TRBJ1-2 | TRBV27 | .
CASSSGFGSNQPQHF | TGTGCCAGCAGCTCAGGTTTTGGAAGCAATCAGCCCCAGCATTTT | . | TRBJ1-5 | TRBV6-5 | .
CASSPVRDTQYF | TGTGCCAGCTCACCCGTGCGAGATACGCAGTATTTT | . | TRBJ2-3 | TRBV18 | .
CASSDPPGAREQYF | TGTGCCAGCAGTGACCCTCCCGGGGCGCGCGAGCAGTACTTC | . | TRBJ2-7 | TRBV6-1 | .
CASSYIGHGTEAFF | TGTGCCAGCAGTTATATAGGGCACGGCACTGAAGCTTTCTTT | . | TRBJ1-1 | TRBV6-5 | .